One and the same sample provided the 17 T cell receptor beta chains below, sequenced in a study of T cell clonality in common variable immunodeficiency. Sequencing was performed with immunoSEQ multiplex PCR; in TCRdb, only in-frame clones are kept and a portion is missing. Singletons are absent from the sample, which has about 60,000 clones. Sequenced material: peripheral blood mononuclear cells. These receptors were obtained from a person aged 18 to 75 in good health.

This clone has a count of ten or more. The DNA ends 3 residues before the CDR3 does, and the rest of the CDR3 is filled in from the germline J gene. V gene TRBV7-2 combines with J gene TRBJ2-6, with a possible D match to TRBD1 (5 bases). The CDR3 sequence is 18 residues long. Between the trimmed V and J ends, which lost 0 bases and 3 bases, there was a span of 15 bases. Germline lookup yields CDR1 SGHTA and CDR2 FQGNSA. The CDR3 DNA, read in part, is TGTGCCAGCAGCTTAGCGCTAGGGGTTGGTGGTGGGGCCAACGTC. It yields the protein CASSLALGVGGGANV. The CDR3 in its entirety is CASSLALGVGGGANVLTF.

This clone was recorded at least ten times. Here the CDR3 reads CSATRPGTSGETQYF. The covered CDR3 bases are TGCAGTGCTACCCGACCCGGGACTAGCGGAGAGACC. The chain joins TRBV20-1 to TRBJ2-5, with TRBD2 matching 11 bases. The read ends 3 residues shy of where the CDR3 ends; the end is completed using the germline J gene. V dropped 4 bases and J dropped 4; count of bases not matched to a gene: 8. The CDR3 consists of 15 residues. CDR1 DFQATT and CDR2 SNEGSKA come from the germline V gene (reference sequence).

This clone was seen at least ten times. Read sequence stops 3 residues before the CDR3 end, and the germline J gene provides the missing end. J is TRBJ2-1 and V is TRBV7-2, with TRBD2 matching 7 bases. The germline V gene has CDR1 SGHTA and CDR2 FQGNSA. Trimming at V came to 7 bases and at J to 4 bases, leaving 10 bases not matched to a gene. This CDR3 is built from 15 residues. Incomplete CDR3 DNA: TGTGCCAGCACCATCGCGCTAGCGGATTACAATGAG. Amino acids: CASTIALADYNE. The complete CDR3 reads CASTIALADYNEQFF.

On this clone: The read comes to an end 3 residues before the CDR3 does, leaving the germline J gene to fill in the end. J is TRBJ1-1 and V is TRBV7-2; D may be TRBD1 (5 bases). Germline CDR1 and CDR2: SGHTA and FQGNSA. The CDR3 has 15 residues. CDR3 amino acids: CASSLAGLGEETAFF. CDR3 DNA, as far as it was read: TGTGCCAGCAGCTTAGCGGGTCTAGGGGAAGAGACC.

This clone was counted at least ten times. The DNA ends 3 residues before the CDR3 does, and the rest of the CDR3 is filled in from the germline J gene. This rearrangement joins TRBV20-1 to TRBJ1-4; 10 bases map to TRBD1. Germline lookup yields CDR1 DFQATT and CDR2 SNEGSKA (reference sequence). The CDR3 consists of 18 residues. V was clipped by 1 base and J by 2 bases; unmatched bases: 10. The part of the CDR3 DNA that was read is TGCAGTGCTAGAGGCCCAGGGGGACAGGGGATGACTAATGAAAAA. Its translation is CSARGPGGQGMTNEK. The entire CDR3 protein is CSARGPGGQGMTNEKLFF.

With regard to this clone: With the read ending 3 residues before the CDR3 end, the germline J gene is used to fill in that end. The chain combines TRBV6-1 with TRBJ1-5; the D gene is possibly TRBD1 (6 bases). V was trimmed by 5 bases and J by 7 bases, leaving 15 bases between them. The CDR3 is made up of 14 amino acids. CDR1 MNHNS and CDR2 SASEGT come from the germline V gene. The CDR3 region is CASSQEGVGQPQHF. CDR3 DNA, as far as it was read: TGTGCCAGCAGTCAAGAGGGGGTCGGACAGCCC.

This clone has at least ten counts. The read comes to an end 3 residues before the CDR3 does, leaving the germline J gene to fill in the end. V usage is TRBV27 and J usage is TRBJ2-2; the match to TRBD2 covers 9 bases. Trimming at V came to 6 bases and at J to 3 bases, leaving 5 bases not matched to a gene. This CDR3 region has 15 residues. Germline assignment: CDR1 MNHEY and CDR2 SMNVEV (reference sequence). The sequenced part of the CDR3 DNA is TGTGCCAGCAGATTAGCGGGAGTGGACACCGGGGAG. This translates into CASRLAGVDTGE. The whole CDR3 protein is CASRLAGVDTGELFF.

This clone was counted many times. The read gets to within 3 residues of the CDR3 end, and the germline J gene fills in the rest. The gene calls are TRBV6-1 and TRBJ2-3; D possibly corresponds to TRBD1 (5 bases). The length of the CDR3 is 13 residues. In germline, CDR1 is MNHNS, CDR2 SASEGT. Trimming cost V 4 bases and J 3 bases, with 8 bases left between them. Incomplete CDR3 DNA: TGTGCCAGCAGTGGTCAGGGAACAGATACG. It codes for CASSGQGTDT. In full, the CDR3 is CASSGQGTDTQYF.

This clone has at least ten counts. The read ends 3 residues shy of where the CDR3 ends; the end is completed using the germline J gene. V and J are TRBV6-2 or TRBV6-3 and TRBJ2-3, with TRBD1 identical over 7 bases. This CDR3 contains 14 residues. V shed 8 bases, J shed 1 base, and the junction held 6 bases outside the gene matches. The germline gives CDR1 MNHEY, CDR2 SVGEGT. CDR3 region: CASLNRGGTDTQYF. The sequenced part of the CDR3 DNA is TGTGCCAGCCTTAACAGGGGCGGCACAGATACG.

This clone appeared many times. The sequence runs out 3 residues before the end of the CDR3; the remainder is reconstructed from the germline J gene. The chain uses TRBV30 and TRBJ1-1; TRBD1 is a possible D gene (5 bases). The V end was cut by 2 bases, the J end by 3 bases, with 13 bases between. Germline V gives CDR1 GTSNPN, CDR2 SVGIG (reference sequence). This CDR3 has 14 residues. CDR3 bases read: TGTGCCTGGAGTTGGGGCCAACCTTACACTGAA. Its translation is CAWSWGQPYTE. The entire CDR3 protein reads CAWSWGQPYTEAFF.

This clone was seen many times. The read comes to an end 3 residues before the CDR3 does, leaving the germline J gene to fill in the end. The V call is TRBV5-1, the J call TRBJ1-2, with D possibly matching TRBD1 (6 bases). CDR3 length: 16 residues. Trimming took off 2 bases at V and 1 base at J, with 15 bases between the two ends. In germline, CDR1 is SGHRS, CDR2 YFSETQ. The CDR3 DNA, read in part, is TGCGCCAGCAGCTTTTGGGGGCCCTCCTTTAACTATGGC. It codes for CASSFWGPSFNYG. The full-length CDR3 reads as CASSFWGPSFNYGYTF.

This clone has a count of ten or more. CDR3 sequence reads: CAWRAAGPYNQPQHF. The sequenced part of the CDR3 DNA is TGTGCCTGGAGAGCAGCGGGACCGTACAATCAGCCC. The chain links TRBV30 to TRBJ1-5, with a tentative D call TRBD1 (5 bases). The CDR3 end is not reached by the read, which stops 3 residues before it; the germline J gene fills it in. V was pared by 3 bases and J by 3 bases, with 15 bases between. Germline lookup yields CDR1 GTSNPN and CDR2 SVGIG (reference sequence). The CDR3 is 15 residues long.

There are many counts of this clone. The read is 3 residues too short to cover the CDR3 end, so that end is filled in from the germline J gene. The chain joins TRBV18 to TRBJ2-1, with TRBD1 matching 10 bases. CDR1 KGHSH and CDR2 LQKENI come from the germline V gene. J lost 5 bases, V lost 4 bases, and 5 bases had no gene match. The CDR3 extends over 15 amino acids. The DNA read from the CDR3 is TGTGCCAGCTCACTAACCGGGACAGGGGACAATGAG. Translated, it gives CASSLTGTGDNE. The full CDR3 protein is CASSLTGTGDNEQFF. The variable domain in full, completed from reference TRBV18 and TRBJ2-1, reads NAGVMQNPRHLVRRRGQEARLRCSPMKGHSHVYWYRQLPEEGLKFMVYLQKENIIDESGMPKERFSAEFPKEGPSILRIQQVVRGDSAAYFCASSLTGTGDNEQFFGPGTRLTVL.

This clone was found many times. The observed sequence ends 3 residues before the CDR3 terminus, with the missing tail filled in from the germline J gene. This chain uses TRBV2 with TRBJ2-3; 13 bases are shared with TRBD2. CDR1 SNHLY and CDR2 FYNNEI come from the germline V gene. The CDR3 is 16 residues long. With V trimmed by 5 bases and J by 1 base, 3 bases remained unmatched. The CDR3 bases that were read are TGTGCCAGCAGTCCAGGACTAGCGGGAGGCACAGATACG. It is translated as CASSPGLAGGTDT. The whole CDR3 is CASSPGLAGGTDTQYF.

This clone was counted a few times. The read ends 3 residues shy of where the CDR3 ends; the end is completed using the germline J gene. V gene TRBV11-3 combines with J gene TRBJ2-5; no reliable D call. Deletions cut 5 bases from V and 5 bases from J, with 15 bases between. Per germline, CDR1 SGHNT and CDR2 YENEEA. The CDR3 runs 14 residues. The sequenced part of the CDR3 DNA is TGTGCCAGCAGCAAAGTCGGGTCCTGGGAGACC. It encodes CASSKVGSWET. The whole CDR3 protein reads CASSKVGSWETQYF.

Turning to this clone: The observed sequence ends 3 residues before the CDR3 terminus, with the missing tail filled in from the germline J gene. This sequence joins TRBV10-2 and TRBJ1-6; D ambiguous. Trimming cost V 6 bases and J 9 bases, with 9 bases left between them. Germline CDR1 reads WSHSY; CDR2 reads SAAADI. The CDR3 length is 12 residues. The CDR3 here is CASSFGVSPLHF. CDR3 DNA, as far as it was read: TGCGCCAGCAGCTTCGGGGTTTCACCC.

This clone was seen ten or more times. The observed sequence ends 3 residues before the CDR3 terminus, with the missing tail filled in from the germline J gene. This chain connects TRBV19 to TRBJ2-1; 9 nucleotides match TRBD2. Germline V gene data show CDR1 as LNHDA and CDR2 as SQIVND (reference sequence). There are 17 residues in the CDR3. V dropped 3 bases and J dropped 0; count of bases not matched to a gene: 6. Here the CDR3 reads CASSIVAGAHSYNEQFF. Partial CDR3 DNA: TGTGCCAGTAGTATCGTAGCGGGAGCCCACTCCTACAATGAG.